The 5 T cell receptor beta chains below were found in one sample sequenced in a study of T cells in Graves' hyperthyroidism and ophthalmopathy. Amplification yielded TCR beta CDR3 regions, with RNA transcripts as the source. Initially, a first-round RT-PCR of the TCR CDR3 employed the HTBI primer set. TCRdb re-derived calls from the multiplex PCR reads in MiXCR, one entry per CDR3 protein. The sample contains 300,000 to 400,000 distinct CDR3 sequences, approximately 14% of which appear only once. Sequenced: blood. All receptors derive from a woman aged 55-70 years with Graves' hyperthyroidism.

V and J are TRBV5-5 and TRBJ1-2; D perhaps matches TRBD1 (6 bases). The CDR3 contains 16 residues. Germline lookup yields CDR1 SGHKS and CDR2 YYEKEE (reference sequence). The V end lost 1 base, the J end lost 4 bases, and 17 bases lay between the germline ends. The CDR3 DNA sequence: TGTGCCAGCAGCTTGAGACAGGAGCCCGGGGGCTATGGCTACACCTTC. It yields the protein CASSLRQEPGGYGYTF.

This clonotype was counted only a few times. This chain links TRBV19 with TRBJ2-6; 7 bases map to TRBD1. The CDR3 is 19 amino acids. The V gene's germline CDR1 is LNHDA and CDR2 SQIVND (reference sequence). The ends lost 5 bases at V and 0 bases at J; junction bases unmatched: 13. Here the CDR3 reads CASSSGWGQSSSGANVLTF. The CDR3 DNA sequence: TGTGCCAGTAGTTCCGGCTGGGGACAGAGCAGCTCTGGGGCCAACGTCCTGACTTTC.

The chain is built from TRBV27 and TRBJ2-2; a weak D match, TRBD2 (5 bases). This CDR3 region has 12 residues. CDR1 and CDR2 (germline): MNHEY, SMNVEV (reference sequence). V lost 8 bases to trimming and J lost 7 bases, with 11 bases between them. The CDR3 region is CASEGLSGELFF. The CDR3 DNA follows: TGTGCCAGCGAGGGCCTCAGCGGGGAGCTGTTTTTT.

At least ten counts were recorded for this clonotype. The chain employs TRBV7-9 and TRBJ2-1; the D is unclear. The CDR3 spans 8 residues. CDR1 SEHNR and CDR2 FQNEAQ come from the germline V gene (reference sequence). Trimming removed 3 bases from V and 13 bases from J, with 1 base in between. CDR3 nucleotide sequence: TGTGCCAGCAGCTTCCAGTTCTTC. Translated, it gives CASSFQFF.

A few counts support this clonotype. This rearrangement joins TRBV19 to TRBJ1-1; D unclear. The ends were cut back, 6 bases at V and 6 bases at J, with 20 bases in the middle. Germline lookup yields CDR1 LNHDA and CDR2 SQIVND (reference sequence). CDR3 length: 15 amino acids. The chain's CDR3 is CASRAGGGLRAEAFF. CDR3 DNA: TGTGCCAGTAGGGCCGGTGGAGGGTTGAGGGCTGAAGCTTTCTTT.